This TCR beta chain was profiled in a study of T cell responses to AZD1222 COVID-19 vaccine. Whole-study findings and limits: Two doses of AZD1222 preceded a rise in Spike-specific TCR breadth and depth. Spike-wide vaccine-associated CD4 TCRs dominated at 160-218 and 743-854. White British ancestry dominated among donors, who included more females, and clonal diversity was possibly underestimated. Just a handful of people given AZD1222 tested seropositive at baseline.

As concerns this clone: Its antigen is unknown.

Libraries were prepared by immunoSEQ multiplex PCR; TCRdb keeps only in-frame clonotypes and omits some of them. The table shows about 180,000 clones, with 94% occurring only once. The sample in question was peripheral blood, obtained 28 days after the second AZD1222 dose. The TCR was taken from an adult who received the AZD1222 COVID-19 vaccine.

CDR3 bases: TGTGCCAGCAGCCAAGGGTTAGGGTCACCCCTCCACTTT. As protein: CASSQGLGSPLHF. This chain joins TRBV7-8 and TRBJ1-6, with D unresolved. CDR3 length equals 13 residues. CDR1 and CDR2 from the germline V gene are SGHVS and FQNEAQ. The germline V and J ends were trimmed by 5 bases and 10 bases, with 12 bases remaining between them.